The entry below gives a single TCR beta chain sequence along with its context. The antigen remains undetermined. The sample comes from a study of shared clonotypes between healthy human individuals. How the authors handled the data: Junction-only immunoSEQ data arrived without quality scores, meaning filtering differed. The assay was immunoSEQ multiplex PCR, and TCRdb's table has in-frame clones only and misses some. V and J calls and clone size come straight from that table; D and trimming were deduced from the DNA. The sample yields approximately 330,000 clones, less than 75% seen once. Study-wide results and caveats: Of the naive CD4 clonotypes, around 4.7% were shared across several donors. Limitation of the genetic and exposure-history diversity represented came from the few donors.

The CDR3 spans 14 residues. Germline CDR1 reads LNHDA; CDR2 reads SQIVND (reference sequence). Trimming removed 4 bases at V and 0 bases at J, with 10 bases between. This TCR was recovered from a man younger than 40 in good health. Input material: memory CD4+ T cells sorted from blood. Sample subset: CD45RA-negative fraction. The chain employs TRBV19 and TRBJ2-7; D gene ambiguous. The CDR3 loop is CASSTTDSSYEQYF. The CDR3 DNA follows: TGTGCCAGTAGTACGACGGATAGCTCCTACGAGCAGTACTTC.